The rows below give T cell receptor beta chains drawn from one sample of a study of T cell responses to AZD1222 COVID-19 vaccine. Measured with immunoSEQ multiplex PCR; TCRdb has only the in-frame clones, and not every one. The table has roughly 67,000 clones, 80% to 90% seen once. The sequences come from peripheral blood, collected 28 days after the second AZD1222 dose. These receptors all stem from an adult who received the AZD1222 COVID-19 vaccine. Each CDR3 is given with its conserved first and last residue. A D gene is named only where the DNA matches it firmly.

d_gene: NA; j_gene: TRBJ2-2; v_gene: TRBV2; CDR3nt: TGTGCCAGCAGTCCCCGGGTCCCCAACACCGGGGAGCTGTTTTTT; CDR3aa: CASSPRVPNTGELFF
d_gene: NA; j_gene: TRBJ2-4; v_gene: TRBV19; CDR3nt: TGTGCCAGTGTACCTTCTCCTGAAGCCAAAAACATTCAGTACTTC; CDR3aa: CASVPSPEAKNIQYF
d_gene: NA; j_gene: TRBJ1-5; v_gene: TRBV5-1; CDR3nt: TGCGCCAGCAGCTTGGACCAGGCCTTGGGGCAGCCCCAGCATTTT; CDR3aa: CASSLDQALGQPQHF
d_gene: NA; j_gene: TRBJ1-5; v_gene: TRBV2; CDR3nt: TGTGCCAGCAGTGAAGCGGGGACTCAGCCCCAGCATTTT; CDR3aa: CASSEAGTQPQHF
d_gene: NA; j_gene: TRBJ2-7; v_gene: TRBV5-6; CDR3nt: TGTGCCAGCAGCTTAGTTGGACCTACCTACGAGCAGTACTTC; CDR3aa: CASSLVGPTYEQYF
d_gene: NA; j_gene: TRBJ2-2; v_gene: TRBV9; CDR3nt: TGTGCCAGCAGCGTAGCCGGGAGAGTTGGCGGGGAGCTGTTTTTT; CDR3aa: CASSVAGRVGGELFF
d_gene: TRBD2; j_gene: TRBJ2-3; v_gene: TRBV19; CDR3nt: TGTGCCAGTAGTATTGCGGGAGGCCCAATGGCAACGCAGTATTTT; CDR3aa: CASSIAGGPMATQYF
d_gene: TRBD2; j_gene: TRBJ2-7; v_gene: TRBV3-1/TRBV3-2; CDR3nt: TGTGCCAGCAGCCAAGGGCTAGCGGACTACGAGCAGTACTTC; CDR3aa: CASSQGLADYEQYF
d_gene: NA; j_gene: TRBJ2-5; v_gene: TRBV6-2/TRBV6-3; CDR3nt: TGTGCCAGCAGTGCGGGCCGGACGGCGGAGACCCAGTACTTC; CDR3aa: CASSAGRTAETQYF
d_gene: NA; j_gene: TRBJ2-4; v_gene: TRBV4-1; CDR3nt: TGCGCCAGCAGCCAAGAAAGCAGTGGGCCAATTCAGTACTTC; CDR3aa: CASSQESSGPIQYF
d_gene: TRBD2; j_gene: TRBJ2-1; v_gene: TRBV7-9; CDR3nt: TGTGCCAGCTTTAGCGGGAGTAGGGATGAGCAGTTCTTC; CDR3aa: CASFSGSRDEQFF
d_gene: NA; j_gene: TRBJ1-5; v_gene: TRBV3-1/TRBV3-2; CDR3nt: TGTGCCAGTTCCCGGACGGATAGCAATCAGCCCCAGCATTTT; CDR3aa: CASSRTDSNQPQHF
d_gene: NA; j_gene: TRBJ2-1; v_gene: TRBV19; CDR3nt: TGTGCCAGTAGTTTTCTTGGGCAAACCGGTGAGCAGTTCTTC; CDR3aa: CASSFLGQTGEQFF
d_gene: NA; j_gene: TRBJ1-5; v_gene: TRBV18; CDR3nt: TGTGCCAGCTCACCAGGTGGGGGCAATCAGCCCCAGCATTTT; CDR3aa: CASSPGGGNQPQHF
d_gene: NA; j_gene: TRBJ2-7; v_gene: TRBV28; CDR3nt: TGTGCCAGCAGTCCCCAGCGGTTCTCCTACGAGCAGTACTTC; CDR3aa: CASSPQRFSYEQYF
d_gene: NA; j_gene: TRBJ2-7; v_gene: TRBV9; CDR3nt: TGTGCCAGCAGCCGGCAGGGATCCTACGAGCAGTACTTC; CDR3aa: CASSRQGSYEQYF
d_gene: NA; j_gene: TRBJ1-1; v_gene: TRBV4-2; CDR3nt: TGTGCCAGCAGCCAAGGACAGGCGAACACTGAAGCTTTCTTT; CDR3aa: CASSQGQANTEAFF
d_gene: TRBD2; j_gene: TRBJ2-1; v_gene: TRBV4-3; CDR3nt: TGCGCCAGCAGCCTCACTAGCGGGACCTACAATGAGCAGTTCTTC; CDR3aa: CASSLTSGTYNEQFF